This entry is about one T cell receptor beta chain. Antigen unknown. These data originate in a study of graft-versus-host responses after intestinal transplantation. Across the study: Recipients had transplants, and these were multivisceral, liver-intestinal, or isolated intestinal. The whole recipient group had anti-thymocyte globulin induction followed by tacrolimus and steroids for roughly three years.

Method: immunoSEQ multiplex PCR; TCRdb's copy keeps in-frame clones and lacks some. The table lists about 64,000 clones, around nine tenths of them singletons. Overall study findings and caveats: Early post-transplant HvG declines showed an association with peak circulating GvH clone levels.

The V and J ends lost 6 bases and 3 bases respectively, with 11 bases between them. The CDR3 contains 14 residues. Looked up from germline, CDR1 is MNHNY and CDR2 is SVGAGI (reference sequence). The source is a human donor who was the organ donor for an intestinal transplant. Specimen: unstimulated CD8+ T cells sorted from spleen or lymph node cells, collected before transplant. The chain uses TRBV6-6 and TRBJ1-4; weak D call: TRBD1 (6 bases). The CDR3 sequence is CASRFRGANEKLFF. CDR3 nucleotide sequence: TGTGCCAGCAGATTCAGGGGAGCTAATGAAAAACTGTTTTTT.